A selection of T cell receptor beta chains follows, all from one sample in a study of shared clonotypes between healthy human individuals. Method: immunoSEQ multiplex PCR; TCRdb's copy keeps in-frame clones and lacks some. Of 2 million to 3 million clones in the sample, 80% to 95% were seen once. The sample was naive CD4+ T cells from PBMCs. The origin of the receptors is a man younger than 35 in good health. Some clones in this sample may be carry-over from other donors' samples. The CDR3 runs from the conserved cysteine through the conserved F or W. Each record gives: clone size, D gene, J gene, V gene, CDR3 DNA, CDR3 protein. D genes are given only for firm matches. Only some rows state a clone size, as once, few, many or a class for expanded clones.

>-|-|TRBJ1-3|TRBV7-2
TGTGCCAGCAGCTTGGGTTGGGGGTCCTCTGGAAACACCATATATTTT
CASSLGWGSSGNTIYF
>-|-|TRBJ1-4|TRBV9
TGTGCCAGCAGCGTAGCTCCCTCAGGGATGGCTAATGAAAAACTGTTTTTT
CASSVAPSGMANEKLFF
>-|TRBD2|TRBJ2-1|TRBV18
TGTGCCAGCTCACCCCTCCTCACCACCGGGACTAGCGGGATGGGGGAGCAGTTCTTC
CASSPLLTTGTSGMGEQFF
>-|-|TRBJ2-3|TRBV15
TGTGCCACCAGCCGTCCAGGGAAAACAGATACGCAGTATTTT
CATSRPGKTDTQYF
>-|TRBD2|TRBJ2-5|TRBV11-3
TGTGCCAGCAGCCCGGGGGGGGGTGAAGAGACCCAGTACTTC
CASSPGGGEETQYF
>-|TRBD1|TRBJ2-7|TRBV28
TGTGCCAGCAGTCTACGGGGACAGGGGATCTACGAGCAGTACTTC
CASSLRGQGIYEQYF
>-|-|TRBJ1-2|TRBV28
TGTGCCAGCAGTGCGAGTTTGGGCGGCTACACCTTC
CASSASLGGYTF
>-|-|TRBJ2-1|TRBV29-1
TGCAGCGTCAGACTAGACTTACTCCCCGATGAGCAGTTCTTC
CSVRLDLLPDEQFF
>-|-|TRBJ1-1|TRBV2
TGTGCCAGCAGTGACAACCGGGGGGCCGGTCGTGAAGCTTTCTTT
CASSDNRGAGREAFF
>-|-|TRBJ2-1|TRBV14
TGTGCCAGCGGTCCTTTGGGGGCGGCCTACAATGAGCAGTTCTTC
CASGPLGAAYNEQFF
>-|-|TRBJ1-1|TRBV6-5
TGTGCCAGCAGTTACCCCGCGCCGGGGTCTGAAGCTTTCTTT
CASSYPAPGSEAFF
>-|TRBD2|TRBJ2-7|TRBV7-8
TGTGCCAGCAGCCTCAGGACTAGCGGGAACTACGAGCAGTACTTC
CASSLRTSGNYEQYF
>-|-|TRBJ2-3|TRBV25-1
TGTGCCAGCAGTGAATCAGGGACAGATACGCAGTATTTT
CASSESGTDTQYF
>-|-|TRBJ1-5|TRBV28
TGTGCCAGCACCGCCCCGGGATACATAGGGGGCAATCAGCCCCAGCATTTT
CASTAPGYIGGNQPQHF
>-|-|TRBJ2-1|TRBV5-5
TGTGCCAGCGGGACGGATCCGGATCTCTCCTACAATGAGCAGTTCTTC
CASGTDPDLSYNEQFF
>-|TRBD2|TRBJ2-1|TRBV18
TGTGCCAGCTCACCGGGACTAGCAAGAAATGAGCAGTTCTTC
CASSPGLARNEQFF
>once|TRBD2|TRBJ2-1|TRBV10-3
TGTGCCATCAGCCCAAGTGGCGGGAGCTACAATGAGCAGTTCTTC
CAISPSGGSYNEQFF
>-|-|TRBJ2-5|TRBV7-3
TGTGCCAGCAGCTTAGTTAGGGCAGGAGATCAAGAGACCCAGTACTTC
CASSLVRAGDQETQYF
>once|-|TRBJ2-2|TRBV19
TGTGCCAGTAGTATGGAGGGGACCGGGGAGCTGTTTTTT
CASSMEGTGELFF
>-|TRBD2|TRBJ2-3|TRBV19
TGTGCCAGCGGGGGGGGCCTAGCCCCGCAGTATTTT
CASGGGLAPQYF
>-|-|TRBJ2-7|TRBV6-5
TGTGCCAGCACCAACGGGGTCGAGCAGTACTTC
CASTNGVEQYF
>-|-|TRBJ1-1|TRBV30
TGTGCCTGGGGGACACCCACTTCGAACACTGAAGCTTTCTTT
CAWGTPTSNTEAFF
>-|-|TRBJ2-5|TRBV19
TGTGCCAGTAGTCTGCTTGGGGAGACCCAGTACTTC
CASSLLGETQYF
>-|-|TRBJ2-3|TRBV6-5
TGTGCCAGCGGTTACTCCGGGCGGCTAAGCACAGATACGCAGTATTTT
CASGYSGRLSTDTQYF
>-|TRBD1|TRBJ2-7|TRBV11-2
TGTGCCAGCAGCCTCCGGGGACAGGGAGCGTACGAGCAGTACTTC
CASSLRGQGAYEQYF
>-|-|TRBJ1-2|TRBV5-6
TGTGCCAGCAGGCCCCAGGGAGGTGGCTACACCTTC
CASRPQGGGYTF
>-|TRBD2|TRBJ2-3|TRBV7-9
TGTGCCAGCAGCCCGCGACTAGCGGGGGCATCCACAGATACGCAGTATTTT
CASSPRLAGASTDTQYF
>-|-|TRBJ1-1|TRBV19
TGTGCCAGTAGAGGGGGACGGGTGAACACTGAAGCTTTCTTT
CASRGGRVNTEAFF
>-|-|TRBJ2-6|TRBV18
TGTGCCAGCTCACCTTTGCCCCCATCCTCTGGGGCCAACGTCCTGACTTTC
CASSPLPPSSGANVLTF
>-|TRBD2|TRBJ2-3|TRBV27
TGTGCCAGCAGTTTATCTAAGAGGCCGGTAGCGGGCGCTAGCACAGATACGCAGTATTTT
CASSLSKRPVAGASTDTQYF
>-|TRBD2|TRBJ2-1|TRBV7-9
TGTGCCAGCAGCCAGGGACTAGCGGGCTCCTACAATGAGCAGTTCTTC
CASSQGLAGSYNEQFF
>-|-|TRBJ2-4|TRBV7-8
TGTGCCAGCAGCTCAACAGAAGCCAAAAACATTCAGTACTTC
CASSSTEAKNIQYF
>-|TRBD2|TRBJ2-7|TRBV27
TGTGCCAGCAGCCGTGGGACTAGCGGGAGCTACGAGCAGTACTTC
CASSRGTSGSYEQYF
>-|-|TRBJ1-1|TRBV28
TGTGCCAGCAGGAATTCCTTGGACACTGAAGCTTTCTTT
CASRNSLDTEAFF
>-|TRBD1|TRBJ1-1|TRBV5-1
TGCGCCAGCAGCTTGGCTCAGGGGGAGGGAAACACTGAAGCTTTCTTT
CASSLAQGEGNTEAFF
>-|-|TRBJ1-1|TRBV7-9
TGTGCCAGCAGCAGACAGGCCGATACTGAAGCTTTCTTT
CASSRQADTEAFF
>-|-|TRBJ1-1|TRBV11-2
TGTGCCAGCAGCTTAGTATTTGGGGGGGAGGTGAACACTGAAGCTTTCTTT
CASSLVFGGEVNTEAFF
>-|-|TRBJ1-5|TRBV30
TGTGCCTGGAGCGAAGACAGAAGTCAGCCCCAGCATTTT
CAWSEDRSQPQHF
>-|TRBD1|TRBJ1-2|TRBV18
TGTGCCAGCTCACCACCCAGACAGGGCTATGGCTACACCTTC
CASSPPRQGYGYTF
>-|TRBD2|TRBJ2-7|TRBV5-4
TGTGCCAGCAGCTTGGTTTCTAGCGGGGCCTACGAGCAGTACTTC
CASSLVSSGAYEQYF
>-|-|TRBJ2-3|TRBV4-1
TGCGCCAGCAGCCAAGAGGGGGGTACAGATACGCAGTATTTT
CASSQEGGTDTQYF
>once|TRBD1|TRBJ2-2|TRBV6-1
TGTGCCAGCAGCAATACAGGGGGCAGCCGGGGGGAGCTGTTTTTT
CASSNTGGSRGELFF
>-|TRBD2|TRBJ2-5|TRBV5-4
TGTGCCAGCAGCCCGACCGGGACTAGCAGTGAAGAGACCCAGTACTTC
CASSPTGTSSEETQYF
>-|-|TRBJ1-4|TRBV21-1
TGTGCCAGCGTCCGGGACAGGAATGAAAAACTGTTTTTT
CASVRDRNEKLFF
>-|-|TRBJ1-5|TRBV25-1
TGTGCCAGCAGTGGGGGGTATAGCAATCAGCCCCAGCATTTT
CASSGGYSNQPQHF
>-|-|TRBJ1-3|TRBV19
TGTGCCAGTAGCCTGGCCCTTTACTCTGGAAACACCATATATTTT
CASSLALYSGNTIYF
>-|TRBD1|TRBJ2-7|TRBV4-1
TGCGCCAGCAGCCGGGGGGACAGGGGATACGAGCAGTACTTC
CASSRGDRGYEQYF
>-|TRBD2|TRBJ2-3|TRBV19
TGTGCCAGTACCCCCGGTGCGGGAGGGACAGATACGCAGTATTTT
CASTPGAGGTDTQYF
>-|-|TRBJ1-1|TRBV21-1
TGTGCCAGCAGCAAAGGGGGGGTTACTAACACTGAAGCTTTCTTT
CASSKGGVTNTEAFF
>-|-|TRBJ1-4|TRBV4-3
TGCGCCAGCAGCCCCCGGGGAGGCTGGCCTAATGAAAAACTGTTTTTT
CASSPRGGWPNEKLFF
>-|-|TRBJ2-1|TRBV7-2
TGTGCCAGCCGAACCGGAGGTACGGGTTCCTACAATGAGCAGTTCTTC
CASRTGGTGSYNEQFF
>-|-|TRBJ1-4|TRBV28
TGTGCCAGCAGCACCGCCAGGGACGGTCTTAATGAAAAACTGTTTTTT
CASSTARDGLNEKLFF
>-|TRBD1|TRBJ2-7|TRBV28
TGTGCCAGCAGTTTTGAGGGACAGGGGGCGCGTTACGAGCAGTACTTC
CASSFEGQGARYEQYF
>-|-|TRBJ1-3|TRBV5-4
TGTGCCAGCAGCTTTGGGGCCAGCGTCTCTGGAAACACCATATATTTT
CASSFGASVSGNTIYF
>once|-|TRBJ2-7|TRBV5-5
TGTGCCAGCAGCTCGGACGGTTACGAGCAGTACTTC
CASSSDGYEQYF
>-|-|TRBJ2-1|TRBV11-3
TGTGCCAGCAGCCTCAGTGGGACTGCTGGTGAGCAGTTCTTC
CASSLSGTAGEQFF
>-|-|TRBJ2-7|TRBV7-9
TGTGCCAGCAGCCCCGGTACGACTAGCTACGAGCAGTACTTC
CASSPGTTSYEQYF
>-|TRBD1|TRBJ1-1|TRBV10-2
TGCGCCAGCAGTGGACAGGGGGCAACTGAAGCTTTCTTT
CASSGQGATEAFF
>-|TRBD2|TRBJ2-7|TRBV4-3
TGCGCCAGCAGCCAAGATCCAACGGGAGGCCCTTACGAGCAGTACTTC
CASSQDPTGGPYEQYF